The 8 T cell receptor beta chains below all came from one sample that was sequenced in a study of technical replicates of blood from a few donors. Assay used: immunoSEQ multiplex PCR; TCRdb lists only in-frame clones, some missing. The sample includes approximately 90,000 clones, nearly 97% of them seen just once. Sequencing was carried out using T cells isolated from PBMCs. These receptors were taken from a human donor in good health.

The chain recombines TRBV2 with TRBJ2-3; 8 bases match TRBD2. The CDR3 length is 11 residues. J lost 14 bases, V lost 8 bases, and 9 bases had no gene match. From germline, CDR1 is SNHLY and CDR2 FYNNEI. CDR3 loop: CASLLAGRLYF. In DNA, the CDR3 is TGTGCCAGCCTCTTAGCGGGGCGTCTGTATTTT.

The V and J genes are TRBV30 and TRBJ1-1, with D unresolved. Germline V lookup: CDR1 GTSNPN, CDR2 SVGIG (reference sequence). V lost 3 bases and J 1 base, leaving 15 bases between the germline ends. This CDR3 region has 15 residues. The CDR3 spells CAWREGLGRNTEAFF. For the CDR3, the DNA is TGTGCCTGGAGGGAGGGCCTGGGTAGGAACACTGAAGCTTTCTTT.

The rearrangement joins TRBV27 to TRBJ2-2, with D unresolved. This CDR3 has 12 amino acids. The V end was cut by 3 bases, the J end by 5 bases, with 4 bases between. Germline lookup yields CDR1 MNHEY and CDR2 SMNVEV (reference sequence). CDR3 loop: CASSFPTGELFF. The CDR3 region has the DNA TGTGCCAGCAGTTTTCCAACCGGGGAGCTGTTTTTT.

The chain employs TRBV2 and TRBJ1-4; no firm D call. Trimming removed 3 bases at V and 8 bases at J, with 22 bases between. Germline values: CDR1 SNHLY, CDR2 FYNNEI. The CDR3 is 17 amino acids. This chain's CDR3 is CASSDKRRTLAGEKLFF. CDR3 DNA sequence: TGTGCCAGCAGTGACAAACGCAGGACCCTGGCGGGGGAAAAACTGTTTTTT.

This rearrangement joins TRBV6-1 to TRBJ2-3, with TRBD2 matching 8 bases. Germline CDR1 MNHNS, CDR2 SASEGT. This CDR3 is built from 14 residues. V gave up 8 bases and J gave up 1 base; unmatched junction bases: 5. The DNA of the CDR3 is TGTGCCAGCTCCAGCGGGGGTGGCACAGATACGCAGTATTTT. Amino acids: CASSSGGGTDTQYF.

The V call is TRBV28, the J call TRBJ1-1; D call uncertain. The germline V and J ends were trimmed by 7 bases and 8 bases, with 11 bases remaining between them. The CDR3 has 11 residues. From germline, CDR1 is MDHEN and CDR2 SYDVKM. The CDR3 reads CASILRGEAFF. The CDR3, as DNA: TGTGCCAGCATCCTACGAGGGGAAGCTTTCTTT.

The chain has TRBV28 and TRBJ1-5; D remains unclear. The CDR3 runs to 12 residues. V gave up 5 bases and J gave up 5 bases, with 7 bases separating them. Germline V gene lookup returns CDR1 MDHEN and CDR2 SYDVKM. CDR3 protein: CASSRTYQPQHF. The CDR3, as DNA: TGTGCCAGCAGTCGTACTTATCAGCCCCAGCATTTT.

V usage is TRBV5-4 and J usage is TRBJ2-7; D might be TRBD2 (7 bases). This CDR3 contains 14 residues. The V gene's germline CDR1 is SGHNT and CDR2 YYREEE (reference sequence). V was trimmed by 4 bases and J by 3 bases, leaving 14 bases between them. The CDR3 region is CASSPGGGYYEQYF. The CDR3 coding sequence is TGTGCCAGCAGCCCCGGCGGGGGCTACTACGAGCAGTACTTC.